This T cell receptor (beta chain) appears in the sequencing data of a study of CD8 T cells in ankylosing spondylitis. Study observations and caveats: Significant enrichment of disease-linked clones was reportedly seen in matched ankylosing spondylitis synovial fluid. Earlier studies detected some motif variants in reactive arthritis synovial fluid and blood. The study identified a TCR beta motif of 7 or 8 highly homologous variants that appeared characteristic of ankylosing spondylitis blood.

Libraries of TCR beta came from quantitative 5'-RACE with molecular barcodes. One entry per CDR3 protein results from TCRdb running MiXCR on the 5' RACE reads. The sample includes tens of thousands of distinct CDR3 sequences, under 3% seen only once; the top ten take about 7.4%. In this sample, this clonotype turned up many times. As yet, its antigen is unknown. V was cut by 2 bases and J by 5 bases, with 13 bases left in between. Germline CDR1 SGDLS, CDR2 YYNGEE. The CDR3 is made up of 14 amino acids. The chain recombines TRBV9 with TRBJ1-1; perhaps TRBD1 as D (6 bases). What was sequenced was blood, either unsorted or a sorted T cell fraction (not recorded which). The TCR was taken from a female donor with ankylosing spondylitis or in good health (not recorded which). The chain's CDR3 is CASSVEGGKTEAFF. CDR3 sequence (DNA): TGTGCCAGCAGCGTCGAGGGGGGGAAGACTGAAGCTTTCTTT.